This is a list of T cell receptor beta chains from one sample in a study of blood T cell repertoires in COVID-19. Here immunoSEQ multiplex PCR was the method, and the copy in TCRdb shows in-frame clones only, minus some. This sample has approximately 42,000 clones, with roughly 73% found just once. Material: peripheral blood. The origin of the receptors is an elderly man with acute or convalescent COVID-19. Both conserved end residues are part of each CDR3.

CDR3: CASRGGDTIYF
V: TRBV3-1/TRBV3-2
J: TRBJ1-3

CDR3: CATSSVGALTEAFF
V: TRBV15
J: TRBJ1-1

CDR3: CASSHWGLAGRETQYF
V: TRBV3-1/TRBV3-2
J: TRBJ2-5

CDR3: CAWSDRGLGYTF
V: TRBV30
J: TRBJ1-2

CDR3: CASSSRAASGIVYEQFF
V: TRBV5-1
J: TRBJ2-1

CDR3: CASSLGTLLTDTQYF
V: TRBV5-1
J: TRBJ2-3

CDR3: CASSYSVDRGNSPLHF
V: TRBV6-5
J: TRBJ1-6

CDR3: CASGTGTVETQYF
V: TRBV5-1
J: TRBJ2-5

CDR3: CASSYRRGNGELFF
V: TRBV11-2
J: TRBJ2-2

CDR3: CASRLTGEVTDTQYF
V: TRBV3-1/TRBV3-2
J: TRBJ2-3

CDR3: CASSYSPPGVRETQYF
V: TRBV6-5
J: TRBJ2-5

CDR3: CASSLGGIDTQYF
V: TRBV7-3
J: TRBJ2-3

CDR3: CASGPTANTGELFF
V: TRBV2
J: TRBJ2-2

CDR3: CASSPLVAGGTLANVLTF
V: TRBV18
J: TRBJ2-6

CDR3: CASSSAVNTEAFF
V: TRBV5-6
J: TRBJ1-1

CDR3: CASSPGTRWTTGELFF
V: TRBV13
J: TRBJ2-2

CDR3: CASRTETMNTEAFF
V: TRBV6-5
J: TRBJ1-1

CDR3: CASSIREQDRYEQYF
V: TRBV19
J: TRBJ2-7

CDR3: CASSEILEKPQHF
V: TRBV2
J: TRBJ1-5

CDR3: CASSYEGRREKLFF
V: TRBV6-6
J: TRBJ1-4

CDR3: CASSGGSADTQYF
V: TRBV7-9
J: TRBJ2-3

CDR3: CASSLLQGWNEQFF
V: TRBV18
J: TRBJ2-1

CDR3: CASSRTGDTEQFF
V: TRBV4-2
J: TRBJ2-1

CDR3: CASSPGVSGLPYEQYF
V: TRBV3-1/TRBV3-2
J: TRBJ2-7

CDR3: CASSNRGTGNTIYF
V: TRBV19
J: TRBJ1-3

CDR3: CASSSTGVNQPQHF
V: TRBV9
J: TRBJ1-5

CDR3: CASSLWASGSNEQYF
V: TRBV28
J: TRBJ2-7

CDR3: CASSLGGTENTEAFF
V: TRBV11-3
J: TRBJ1-1

CDR3: CSVEPVGRQDEQFF
V: TRBV29-1
J: TRBJ2-1

CDR3: CASSPVGGVDGYTF
V: TRBV4-2
J: TRBJ1-2

CDR3: CASSPRTSGKNEQFF
V: TRBV9
J: TRBJ2-1

CDR3: CSVAGQGGAEQFF
V: TRBV29-1
J: TRBJ2-1

CDR3: CASSVEGVSYNEQFF
V: TRBV9
J: TRBJ2-1

CDR3: CASSKPSGGADTQYF
V: TRBV19
J: TRBJ2-3

CDR3: CSVQLANEQFF
V: TRBV29-1
J: TRBJ2-1

CDR3: CASSLAQRGDYNEQFF
V: TRBV7-9
J: TRBJ2-1

CDR3: CASSLSFSGANVLTF
V: TRBV19
J: TRBJ2-6

CDR3: CASSRRDLGSPLHF
V: TRBV5-6
J: TRBJ1-6

CDR3: CASSGRGGSKYNEQFF
V: TRBV11-2
J: TRBJ2-1

CDR3: CASSGWDRGSYEQYF
V: TRBV19
J: TRBJ2-7

CDR3: CASSNRPNYGYTF
V: TRBV6-2/TRBV6-3
J: TRBJ1-2

CDR3: CASSQGLAGTNEQFF
V: TRBV3-1/TRBV3-2
J: TRBJ2-1

CDR3: CASRVAGADTQYF
V: TRBV19
J: TRBJ2-3

CDR3: CASSLAGSSYNEQFF
V: TRBV5-1
J: TRBJ2-1

CDR3: CASSYKQGEQYF
V: TRBV6-2/TRBV6-3
J: TRBJ2-7

CDR3: CASSPGAGPLHF
V: TRBV18
J: TRBJ1-6

CDR3: CASSFGTRVNEQFF
V: TRBV13
J: TRBJ2-1

CDR3: CASRFTGGRTEAFF
V: TRBV28
J: TRBJ1-1